These T cell receptor beta chains were read from a single sample in a study of blood T cell repertoires in COVID-19. Data came from immunoSEQ multiplex PCR; TCRdb stores just in-frame clones and leaves some out. The sample consists of tens of thousands of clones, roughly 80% of them appearing once. The sequencing sample was made of peripheral blood. These receptors originate from a man aged 60-69 years with acute or convalescent COVID-19. Both conserved end residues are part of each CDR3. A D gene is named only where the DNA matches it firmly. The size of a clone is reported for some rows only, either as once, few or many, or as a class for expanded clones.

>TRBJ2-5|14|TRBD1|TRBV29-1|.
CSVEDPRDRETQYF
TGCAGCGTTGAAGACCCCCGGGACAGAGAGACCCAGTACTTC
>TRBJ2-6|18|TRBD2|TRBV19|.
CASSITSGGASGANVLTF
TGTGCCAGTAGTATAACCAGCGGGGGCGCCTCTGGGGCCAACGTCCTGACTTTC
>TRBJ1-1|17|TRBD1|TRBV27|.
CASSSPGTGRVNTEAFF
TGTGCCAGCAGTTCCCCCGGGACAGGGAGGGTGAACACTGAAGCTTTCTTT
>TRBJ1-2|15|.|TRBV7-8|.
CASSLLEGVSDGYTF
TGTGCCAGCAGCTTACTTGAGGGGGTATCGGATGGCTACACCTTC
>TRBJ2-2|13|.|TRBV5-5|.
CASTWDLPGELFF
TGTGCCAGCACCTGGGACTTACCCGGGGAGCTGTTTTTT
>TRBJ1-2|16|TRBD1|TRBV5-4|.
CASSRTGPRGAGGYTF
TGCGCCAGCAGCCGAACGGGTCCCAGGGGGGCAGGGGGCTACACCTTC
>TRBJ2-7|15|TRBD1|TRBV5-6|few
CASSLGGQGLYEQYF
TGTGCCAGCAGCCTGGGGGGACAGGGGCTCTACGAGCAGTACTTC
>TRBJ1-2|14|.|TRBV7-2|.
CASSRGGNNYGYTF
TGTGCCAGCAGCCGCGGAGGGAATAACTATGGCTACACCTTC
>TRBJ2-1|14|.|TRBV19|once
CASSRAGARDEQFF
TGTGCCAGTAGTCGGGCAGGGGCAAGGGATGAGCAGTTCTTC
>TRBJ2-7|15|.|TRBV6-5|.
CASSPGTPYSYEQYF
TGTGCCAGCAGCCCCGGGACACCCTACTCCTACGAGCAGTACTTC
>TRBJ1-2|18|TRBD1|TRBV13|.
CASSLVIKDWDRGSGYTF
TGTGCCAGCAGCTTAGTTATTAAGGATTGGGACAGGGGTAGCGGCTACACCTTC
>TRBJ2-7|13|.|TRBV12-3/TRBV12-4|few
CASSLSGSYEQYF
TGTGCCAGCAGTTTAAGCGGCAGTTACGAGCAGTACTTC
>TRBJ1-1|15|.|TRBV9|.
CASSVGEGVNTEAFF
TGTGCCAGCAGCGTAGGAGAAGGAGTGAACACTGAAGCTTTCTTT
>TRBJ1-6|14|.|TRBV29-1|.
CSVEGAGYNSPLHF
TGCAGCGTTGAAGGGGCGGGGTATAATTCACCCCTCCACTTT
>TRBJ1-2|13|TRBD1|TRBV12-3/TRBV12-4|few
CASSFGRGAGYTF
TGTGCCAGCAGTTTCGGCAGGGGGGCTGGCTACACCTTC
>TRBJ2-2|16|.|TRBV2|.
CASSEVTSVGGGELFF
TGTGCCAGCAGTGAAGTTACCTCTGTGGGGGGCGGGGAGCTGTTTTTT